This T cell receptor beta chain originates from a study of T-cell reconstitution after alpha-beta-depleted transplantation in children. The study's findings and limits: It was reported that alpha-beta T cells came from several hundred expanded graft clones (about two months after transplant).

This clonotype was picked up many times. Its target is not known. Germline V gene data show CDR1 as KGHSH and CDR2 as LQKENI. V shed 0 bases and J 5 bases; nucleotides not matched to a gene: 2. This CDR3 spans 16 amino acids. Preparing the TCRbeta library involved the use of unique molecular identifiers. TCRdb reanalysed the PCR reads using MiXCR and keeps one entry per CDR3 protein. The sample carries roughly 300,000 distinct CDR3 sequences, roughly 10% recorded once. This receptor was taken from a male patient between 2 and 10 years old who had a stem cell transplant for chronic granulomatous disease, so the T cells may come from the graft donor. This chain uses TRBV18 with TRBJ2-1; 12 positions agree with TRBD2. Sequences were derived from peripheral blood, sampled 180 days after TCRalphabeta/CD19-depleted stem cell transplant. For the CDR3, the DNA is TGTGCCAGCTCACCACCGGGACTAGCGGGTAACAATGAGCAGTTCTTC. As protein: CASSPPGLAGNNEQFF.